The 30 T cell receptor beta chains below were found in one sample sequenced in a study of shared T cell receptors in the human thymus. Generated by immunoSEQ multiplex PCR, the TCRdb table keeps only in-frame clones and is missing some. The sample lists 630,000 or so clones, over 75% occurring once. The sample also formed part of further work on human thymus T cells.

Source material: thymocytes. These receptors were taken from a boy younger than two with a congenital heart defect.

The genes are TRBV9 and TRBJ1-4; D might be TRBD1 (6 bases). The V and J ends lost 0 bases and 8 bases respectively, with 11 bases between them. The germline gives CDR1 SGDLS, CDR2 YYNGEE. The CDR3 consists of 14 residues. CDR3 DNA: TGTGCCAGCAGCGTAGGAGGGGGTCGGGAAAAACTGTTTTTT. Its translation is CASSVGGGREKLFF.

This chain links TRBV14 with TRBJ2-7, with D perhaps TRBD1 (6 bases). In germline, CDR1 is SGHDN, CDR2 FVKESK. Trimming stripped 4 bases from V and 3 bases from J, with 13 bases between. The CDR3 contains 14 residues. The CDR3 region is CASSRDTTNYEQYF. The CDR3 DNA sequence: TGTGCCAGCAGCCGGGACACCACAAACTACGAGCAGTACTTC. Supplemented by reference TRBV14 and TRBJ2-7, the full variable domain reads EAGVTQFPSHSVIEKGQTVTLRCDPISGHDNLYWYRRVMGKEIKFLLHFVKESKQDESGMPNNRFLAERTGGTYSTLKVQPAELEDSGVYFCASSRDTTNYEQYFGPGTRLTVT.

The chain is built from TRBV7-8 and TRBJ1-5; D not certain. Germline-derived CDR1 and CDR2 are SGHVS and FQNEAQ. This CDR3 comprises 17 residues. The V end lost 5 bases, the J end lost 3 bases, and 20 bases lay between the germline ends. This CDR3 reads CASSPWSVEEPNQPQHF. Here the CDR3 DNA reads TGTGCCAGCAGCCCCTGGAGTGTAGAGGAGCCCAATCAGCCCCAGCATTTT.

The chain uses TRBV28 and TRBJ2-2, with 10 bases matching TRBD2. CDR3 length: 16 residues. Germline V CDR1 and CDR2: MDHEN, SYDVKM. With 0 bases clipped from V and 5 bases from J, the junction kept 3 bases outside the gene matches. CDR3 sequence: CASSLCGLAVTGELFF. DNA for the CDR3: TGTGCCAGCAGTTTATGCGGACTAGCGGTGACCGGGGAGCTGTTTTTT.

This chain uses TRBV27 with TRBJ2-3; 13 bases agree with TRBD2. CDR1 and CDR2 from the germline V gene are MNHEY and SMNVEV (reference sequence). Unmatched junction bases numbered 11, after V lost 6 bases and J lost 2 bases. CDR3 length: 18 residues. In DNA, the CDR3 is TGTGCCAGCAGCACTGGGGCGGGACTAGCGGGGAACACAGATACGCAGTATTTT. Amino acids: CASSTGAGLAGNTDTQYF.

This chain joins TRBV7-9 and TRBJ2-2; 10 bases agree with TRBD2. The V and J ends lost 3 bases and 3 bases, in that order; junction bases with no gene match: 10. CDR3 length equals 18 residues. Per the germline V gene, CDR1 is SEHNR and CDR2 is FQNEAQ (reference sequence). The CDR3 loop reads CASSLPGTSEKYTGELFF. The CDR3 coding sequence is TGTGCCAGCAGCTTGCCAGGGACTAGCGAGAAATACACCGGGGAGCTGTTTTTT.

The chain recombines TRBV5-1 with TRBJ1-2; tentatively, D is TRBD1 (6 bases). The CDR3 has 16 residues. Germline V gene data show CDR1 as SGHRS and CDR2 as YFSETQ. V was cut by 7 bases and J by 0 bases, with 19 bases left in between. CDR3 protein: CASVIFQGPANYGYTF. The CDR3 coding sequence is TGCGCCAGCGTCATTTTTCAGGGGCCAGCTAACTATGGCTACACCTTC.

V is TRBV14 and J is TRBJ2-7; D might be TRBD2 (5 bases). The CDR3 runs to 17 residues. Trimming took off 1 base at V and 2 bases at J, with 18 bases between the two ends. Germline V CDR1 and CDR2: SGHDN, FVKESK. The CDR3 nucleotides read TGTGCCAGCAGCCAAGGTCTGGTAGCGAGGTCCCCCTACGAGCAGTACTTC. It specifies CASSQGLVARSPYEQYF.

This chain links TRBV4-3 with TRBJ1-6; D gene uncertain. CDR1 is LGHNA, CDR2 YSLEER, per germline. V dropped 5 bases and J dropped 4 bases, with 15 bases sitting between them. The CDR3 is 16 amino acids. CDR3 in DNA: TGCGCCAGCAGCAACGACATAGGCGAATATAATTCACCCCTCCACTTT. It translates to CASSNDIGEYNSPLHF.

The chain couples TRBV19 to TRBJ2-7; 7 nucleotides agree with TRBD2. CDR3 length: 14 residues. V was pared by 4 bases and J by 4 bases, with 7 bases of the junction left unmatched. CDR1 and CDR2 (germline): LNHDA, SQIVND (reference sequence). The CDR3 here is CASSTRTRLYEQYF. The CDR3 DNA reads as TGTGCCAGTAGTACCCGGACTAGGTTATACGAGCAGTACTTC.

This clone was observed a handful of times. V is TRBV28 and J is TRBJ2-2; the D is unclear. V lost 4 bases and J lost 1, with 7 bases in between. Per the germline V gene, CDR1 is MDHEN and CDR2 is SYDVKM. The CDR3 sequence is 14 residues long. CDR3 DNA sequence: TGTGCCAGCAGTTCGCTAGGGAACACCGGGGAGCTGTTTTTT. Protein: CASSSLGNTGELFF.

The V call is TRBV6-5, the J call TRBJ2-7; 7 bases line up with TRBD2. The J segment lost 6 bases and the V segment lost 2 bases, leaving 4 bases of the junction unmatched. This CDR3 is 13 amino acids long. In germline, CDR1 is MNHEY, CDR2 SVGAGI. The CDR3 sequence: CASSYRPGGEQYF. CDR3 nucleotides: TGTGCCAGCAGTTACCGCCCGGGAGGCGAGCAGTACTTC.

This clone is a singleton in its sample. The chain couples TRBV5-1 to TRBJ2-7; tentatively, D is TRBD2 (6 bases). CDR3 size: 17 residues. The V gene lost 0 bases and the J gene lost 6 bases, with 22 bases spanning the gap. The germline CDR1 and CDR2 sequences are SGHRS and YFSETQ. In nucleotides, the CDR3 is TGCGCCAGCAGCTTGGCCAATTTGGACGGGGGTAGGATCGAGCAGTACTTC. Translated: CASSLANLDGGRIEQYF. Together with reference TRBV5-1 and TRBJ2-7, the CDR3 gives the full variable domain: KAGVTQTPRYLIKTRGQQVTLSCSPISGHRSVSWYQQTPGQGLQFLFEYFSETQRNKGNFPGRFSGRQFSNSRSEMNVSTLELGDSALYLCASSLANLDGGRIEQYFGPGTRLTVT.

This clone was found once. V gene TRBV5-1 combines with J gene TRBJ1-1; weak D call: TRBD1 (6 bases). The V gene's germline CDR1 is SGHRS and CDR2 YFSETQ. V gave up 4 bases and J gave up 1 base, with 20 bases separating them. This CDR3 region has 17 residues. CDR3 DNA sequence: TGCGCCAGCAGCGCGGGGGGGCTGGGGCTCGCGAACACTGAAGCTTTCTTT. Translation gives CASSAGGLGLANTEAFF.

This chain's CDR3 is CASSEACCLAGGSDTQYF. In DNA, the CDR3 is TGTGCCAGCAGTGAAGCGTGTTGTTTAGCGGGGGGTTCAGATACGCAGTATTTT. V and J are TRBV6-1 and TRBJ2-3; 10 bases agree with TRBD2. The CDR3 length is 18 residues. The V segment lost 0 bases and the J segment 4 bases; nucleotides outside the gene matches: 10. CDR1 and CDR2 from the germline V gene are MNHNS and SASEGT.

This clone was recorded once. J is TRBJ2-2 and V is TRBV28; 8 bases align to TRBD1. The CDR3 sequence is 15 residues long. V lost 6 bases, J lost 2 bases, and 5 bases stayed unmatched. The germline V gene has CDR1 MDHEN and CDR2 SYDVKM. As DNA, the CDR3 is TGTGCCAGCAGGCACCAGGGGGCAAACACCGGGGAGCTGTTTTTT. Residues: CASRHQGANTGELFF. Filled out from reference TRBV28 and TRBJ2-2, the complete variable domain reads DVKVTQSSRYLVKRTGEKVFLECVQDMDHENMFWYRQDPGLGLRLIYFSYDVKMKEKGDIPEGYSVSREKKERFSLILESASTNQTSMYLCASRHQGANTGELFFGEGSRLTVL.

The chain uses TRBV27 and TRBJ1-4; a possible D gene is TRBD1 (6 bases). Germline assignment: CDR1 MNHEY and CDR2 SMNVEV (reference sequence). Trimming removed 5 bases from V and 11 bases from J, with 18 bases in between. CDR3 size: 14 residues. The CDR3 region is CASSPLPGTLKLFF. The CDR3 bases are TGTGCCAGCAGTCCCCTCCCCGGGACACTCAAACTGTTTTTT.

This chain uses TRBV5-1 with TRBJ2-2, with 8 positions matching TRBD1. The CDR3 has 14 residues. Germline-derived CDR1 and CDR2 are SGHRS and YFSETQ. V shed 3 bases, J shed 8 bases, and the junction held 6 bases outside the gene matches. DNA for the CDR3: TGCGCCAGCAGCTGGGGGACAGGCATAGGGGAGCTGTTTTTT. Translated: CASSWGTGIGELFF.

The V call is TRBV28, the J call TRBJ1-2, with 8 positions matching TRBD1. The CDR3 totals 14 residues. Germline trimming cut 4 bases from V and 8 bases from J; bases unmatched to any gene: 9. CDR1 and CDR2 from the germline V gene are MDHEN and SYDVKM. DNA for the CDR3: TGTGCCAGCAGTTCCTCGACAGGGGTAAAGGGCTACACCTTC. Translated: CASSSSTGVKGYTF.

The gene calls are TRBV2 and TRBJ2-1; no definite D call. The CDR3 consists of 15 residues. V lost 1 base to trimming and J lost 6 bases, with 13 bases between them. Germline assignment: CDR1 SNHLY and CDR2 FYNNEI. The CDR3 region is CASSEVTVFGNEQFF. In DNA form, the CDR3 reads TGTGCCAGCAGTGAAGTAACGGTATTCGGCAATGAGCAGTTCTTC. Drawing the rest from reference TRBV2 and TRBJ2-1, the complete variable domain is EPEVTQTPSHQVTQMGQEVILRCVPISNHLYFYWYRQILGQKVEFLVSFYNNEISEKSEIFDDQFSVERPDGSNFTLKIRSTKLEDSAMYFCASSEVTVFGNEQFFGPGTRLTVL.

This clone was found once. The chain joins TRBV19 to TRBJ2-6; perhaps TRBD1 as D (5 bases). This CDR3 comprises 12 residues. The ends were cut back, 3 bases at V and 9 bases at J, with 6 bases in the middle. Germline CDR1 LNHDA, CDR2 SQIVND (reference sequence). CDR3 loop: CASSIRDNVLTF. CDR3 nucleotide sequence: TGTGCCAGTAGTATCAGGGACAACGTCCTGACTTTC.

The rearrangement uses TRBV19 and TRBJ2-7, with D uncertain. CDR1 and CDR2 (germline): LNHDA, SQIVND (reference sequence). With 3 bases removed from V and 2 bases from J, the gap between germline ends came to 11 bases. The CDR3 is made up of 14 amino acids. Here the CDR3 reads CASSIFPGPYEQYF. For the CDR3, the DNA is TGTGCCAGTAGTATCTTTCCTGGGCCCTACGAGCAGTACTTC.

The chain has TRBV27 and TRBJ2-7, with D maybe TRBD2 (6 bases). This CDR3 comprises 14 residues. V shed 5 bases and J shed 3 bases, with 14 bases lying between them. The germline gives CDR1 MNHEY, CDR2 SMNVEV (reference sequence). DNA for the CDR3: TGTGCCAGCAGTCCCCCGGCGGGGAACTACGAGCAGTACTTC. Its translation is CASSPPAGNYEQYF.

This chain links TRBV6-6 with TRBJ2-7, with D perhaps TRBD1 (7 bases). The CDR3 loop spans 15 amino acids. In germline, CDR1 is MNHNY, CDR2 SVGAGI (reference sequence). The ends were cut back, 3 bases at V and 5 bases at J, with 17 bases in the middle. The chain's CDR3 is CASSYAGQFIHEQYF. The CDR3 DNA reads as TGTGCCAGCAGTTATGCGGGACAGTTTATCCACGAGCAGTACTTC.

The chain has TRBV28 and TRBJ2-7; 10 positions agree with TRBD1. Trimming took 8 bases from V and 5 from J; bases not matched to a gene: 9. Germline CDR1 MDHEN, CDR2 SYDVKM. The CDR3 is made up of 14 amino acids. The CDR3 loop reads CASAYTTGGNEQYF. The DNA for the CDR3 is TGTGCCAGCGCCTACACGACAGGGGGCAACGAGCAGTACTTC. The whole variable domain, remainder taken from reference TRBV28 and TRBJ2-7, is DVKVTQSSRYLVKRTGEKVFLECVQDMDHENMFWYRQDPGLGLRLIYFSYDVKMKEKGDIPEGYSVSREKKERFSLILESASTNQTSMYLCASAYTTGGNEQYFGPGTRLTVT.

The CDR3 DNA follows: TGCGCCAGCAGCCAAGAAATGGAGGGCACCCTCTCATACGAGCAGTACTTC. Amino acid sequence: CASSQEMEGTLSYEQYF. The chain is built from TRBV4-3 and TRBJ2-7; D perhaps matches TRBD2 (6 bases). V was shortened by 0 bases and J by 4 bases, with 19 bases between the two germline ends. CDR3 length: 17 amino acids. The germline V gene has CDR1 LGHNA and CDR2 YSLEER.

The chain links TRBV7-8 to TRBJ2-7, with 11 bases fitting TRBD2. The CDR3 runs 17 residues. The junction had 8 bases not matched to a gene; V was cut back by 1 base and J by 3 bases. In germline, CDR1 is SGHVS, CDR2 FQNEAQ. The CDR3 loop reads CASSLDIGTSGNYEQYF. The CDR3 DNA is TGTGCCAGCAGCTTAGACATAGGGACTAGCGGAAACTACGAGCAGTACTTC.

The rearrangement joins TRBV4-1 to TRBJ1-2; 7 bases line up with TRBD1. Per germline, CDR1 MGHRA and CDR2 YSYEKL. The CDR3 length is 16 residues. After removal of 0 bases from V and 6 bases from J, the junction contained 10 bases not matched to a gene. This chain's CDR3 is CASSQDLQGPPDGYTF. Written as DNA, the CDR3 is TGCGCCAGCAGCCAAGATTTACAGGGGCCCCCGGATGGCTACACCTTC.

The rearrangement links TRBV10-3 to TRBJ2-7, with a weak D call TRBD2 (5 bases). This CDR3 is 13 amino acids long. V lost 2 bases to trimming and J lost 2 bases, with 7 bases between them. In germline, CDR1 is ENHRY, CDR2 SYGVKD. CDR3 residues: CAISEGGTYEQYF. Here the CDR3 DNA reads TGTGCCATCAGTGAGGGAGGAACCTACGAGCAGTACTTC.

V and J are TRBV5-6 and TRBJ2-3; D gene unclear. Germline CDR1 is SGHDT and CDR2 is YYEEEE. The CDR3 totals 13 residues. Trimming took 2 bases from V and 3 from J, leaving 7 bases between them. The CDR3, as DNA: TGTGCCAGCAGCTTCGGCGGTACAGATACGCAGTATTTT. It yields the protein CASSFGGTDTQYF.